Sequencing of this T cell receptor beta chain was carried out in a study of regulatory T cells in long-lasting Graves disease. This CDR3 is built from 18 residues. The trim removed 4 bases at V and 5 bases at J, leaving 17 bases unmatched. Germline assignment: CDR1 MNHNS and CDR2 SASEGT. Documented time point: persistent/refractory GD, antithyroid drugs over 5 years with positive TRAb. After RNA was extracted from PBMCs, the TCR library was made from it. In building TCR beta libraries, iRepertoire HTBI primers were used together with Arm-PCR of CDR3 regions. As originally analysed: The samples included around 64 TRBV and around 15 TRBJ segments. TCRdb itself ran the multiplex PCR reads through MiXCR, one entry per CDR3 protein. These V and J calls derive from TCRdb rather than the authors' analysis. This repertoire shows 600,000 to 800,000 distinct CDR3 sequences, about 32% found once; its top ten account for roughly 46%.

The sample holds one count of this clonotype. The genes are TRBV6-1 and TRBJ2-4; 7 positions match TRBD2. The TCR sequence derives from a female donor with Graves disease. This material consisted of peripheral blood mononuclear cells (PBMCs), taken when the disease was refractory, from a patient treated with antithyroid drugs. As DNA, the CDR3 is TGTGCCAGCAGTGCGGGGGGTGCCTCTAACCTCGGGCAAAACATTCAGTACTTC. It encodes CASSAGGASNLGQNIQYF.